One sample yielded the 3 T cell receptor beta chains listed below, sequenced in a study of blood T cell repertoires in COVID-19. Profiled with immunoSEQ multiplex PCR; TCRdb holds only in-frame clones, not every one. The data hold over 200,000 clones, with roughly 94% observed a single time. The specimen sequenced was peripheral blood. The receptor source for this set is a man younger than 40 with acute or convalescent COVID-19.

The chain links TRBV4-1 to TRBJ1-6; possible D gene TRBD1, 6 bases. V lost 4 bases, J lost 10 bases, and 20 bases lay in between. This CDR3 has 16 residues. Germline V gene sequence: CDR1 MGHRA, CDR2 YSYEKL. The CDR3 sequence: CASSLYSQGSGSPLHF. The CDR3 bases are TGCGCCAGCAGCCTATATTCACAGGGCAGCGGATCACCCCTCCACTTT.

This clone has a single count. CDR3 sequence: CASSRITGWIGEAFF. The DNA of the CDR3 is TGTGCCAGCAGTAGAATCACAGGTTGGATAGGCGAAGCTTTCTTT. The gene calls are TRBV6-5 and TRBJ1-1; a weak D match, TRBD1 (5 bases). CDR1 is MNHEY and CDR2 is SVGAGI in the germline V gene. This CDR3 has 15 amino acids. The ends were cut back, 5 bases at V and 8 bases at J, with 21 bases in the middle.

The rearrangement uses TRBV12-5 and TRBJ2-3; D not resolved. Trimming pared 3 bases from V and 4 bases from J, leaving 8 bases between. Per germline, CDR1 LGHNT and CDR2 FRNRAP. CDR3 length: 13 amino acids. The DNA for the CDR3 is TGTGCTAGTGGTTTAGATTTAGCAGATACGCAGTATTTT. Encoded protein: CASGLDLADTQYF.